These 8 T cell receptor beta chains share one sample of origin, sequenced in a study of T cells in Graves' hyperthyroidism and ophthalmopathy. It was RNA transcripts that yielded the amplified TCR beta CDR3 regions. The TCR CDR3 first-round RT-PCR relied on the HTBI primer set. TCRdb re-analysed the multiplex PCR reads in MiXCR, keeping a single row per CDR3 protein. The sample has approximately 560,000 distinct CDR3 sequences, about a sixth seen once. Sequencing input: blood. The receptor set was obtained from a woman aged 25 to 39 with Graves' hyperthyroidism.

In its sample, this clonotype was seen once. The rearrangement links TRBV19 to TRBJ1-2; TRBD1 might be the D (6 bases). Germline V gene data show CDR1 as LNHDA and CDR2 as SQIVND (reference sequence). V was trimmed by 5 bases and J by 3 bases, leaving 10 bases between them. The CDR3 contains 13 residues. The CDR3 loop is CASSADSYYGYTF. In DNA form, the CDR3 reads TGTGCCAGTAGTGCGGACAGTTACTATGGCTACACCTTC.

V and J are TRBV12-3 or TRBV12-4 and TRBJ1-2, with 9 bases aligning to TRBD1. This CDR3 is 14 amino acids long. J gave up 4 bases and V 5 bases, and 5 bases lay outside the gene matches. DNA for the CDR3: TGTGCCAGCAGTGCTCGACAGGGGGGCTATGGCTACACCTTC. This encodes CASSARQGGYGYTF.

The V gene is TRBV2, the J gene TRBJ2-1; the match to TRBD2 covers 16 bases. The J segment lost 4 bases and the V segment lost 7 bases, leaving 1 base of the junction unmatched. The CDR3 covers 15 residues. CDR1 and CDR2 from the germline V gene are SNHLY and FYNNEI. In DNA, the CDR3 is TGTGCCAGCAAGGGACTAGCGGGAGGGTACAATGAGCAGTTCTTC. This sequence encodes CASKGLAGGYNEQFF. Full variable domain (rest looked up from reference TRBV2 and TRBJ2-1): EPEVTQTPSHQVTQMGQEVILRCVPISNHLYFYWYRQILGQKVEFLVSFYNNEISEKSEIFDDQFSVERPDGSNFTLKIRSTKLEDSAMYFCASKGLAGGYNEQFFGPGTRLTVL.

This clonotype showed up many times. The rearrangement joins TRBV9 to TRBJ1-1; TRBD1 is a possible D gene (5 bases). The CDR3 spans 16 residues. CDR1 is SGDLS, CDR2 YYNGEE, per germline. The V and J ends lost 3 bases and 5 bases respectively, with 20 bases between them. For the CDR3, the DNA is TGTGCCAGCAGCGGCGGGAGGGGTGCAGGGAGGACTGAAGCTTTCTTT. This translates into CASSGGRGAGRTEAFF.

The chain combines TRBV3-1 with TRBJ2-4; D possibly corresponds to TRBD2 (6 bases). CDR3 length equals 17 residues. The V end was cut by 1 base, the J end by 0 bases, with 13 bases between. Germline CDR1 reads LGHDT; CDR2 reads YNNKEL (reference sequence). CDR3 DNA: TGTGCCAGCAGCCAAGTTTACGCGGGACTAGCCAAAAACATTCAGTACTTC. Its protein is CASSQVYAGLAKNIQYF.

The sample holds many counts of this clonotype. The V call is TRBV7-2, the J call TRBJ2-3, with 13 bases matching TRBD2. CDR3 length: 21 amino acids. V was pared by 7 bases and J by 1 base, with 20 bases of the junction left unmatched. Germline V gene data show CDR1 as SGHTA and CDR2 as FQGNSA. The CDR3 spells CASTHMTTWTSGSRGTDTQYF. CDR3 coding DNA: TGTGCCAGCACCCACATGACCACGTGGACTAGCGGGAGTCGGGGCACAGATACGCAGTATTTT.

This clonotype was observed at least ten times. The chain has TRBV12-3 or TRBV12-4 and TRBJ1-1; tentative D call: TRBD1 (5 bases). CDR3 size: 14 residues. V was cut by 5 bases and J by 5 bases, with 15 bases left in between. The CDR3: CASSLYRKGTEAFF. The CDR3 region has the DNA TGTGCCAGCAGTCTATATCGGAAGGGGACTGAAGCTTTCTTT.

The CDR3 loop is CAWSPTGGLASYNEQFF. DNA for the CDR3: TGTGCCTGGTCCCCGACCGGGGGACTAGCGTCCTACAATGAGCAGTTCTTC. This rearrangement joins TRBV30 to TRBJ2-1, with 10 bases that match TRBD2. The length of the CDR3 is 17 residues. After removal of 5 bases from V and 1 base from J, the junction contained 11 bases not matched to a gene. Per the germline V gene, CDR1 is GTSNPN and CDR2 is SVGIG (reference sequence).